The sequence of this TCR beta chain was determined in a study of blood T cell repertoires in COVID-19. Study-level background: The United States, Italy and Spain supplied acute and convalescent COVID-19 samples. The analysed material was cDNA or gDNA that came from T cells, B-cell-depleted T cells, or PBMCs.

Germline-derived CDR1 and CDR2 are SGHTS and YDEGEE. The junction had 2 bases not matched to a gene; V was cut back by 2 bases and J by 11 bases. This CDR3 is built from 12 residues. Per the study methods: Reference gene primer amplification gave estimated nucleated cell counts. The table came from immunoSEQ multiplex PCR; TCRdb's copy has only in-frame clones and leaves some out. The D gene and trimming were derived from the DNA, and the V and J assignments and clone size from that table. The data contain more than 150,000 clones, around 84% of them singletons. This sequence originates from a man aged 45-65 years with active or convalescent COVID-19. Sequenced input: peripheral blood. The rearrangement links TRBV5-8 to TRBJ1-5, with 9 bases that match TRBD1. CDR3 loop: CASSFWDRAQHF. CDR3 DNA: TGTGCCAGCAGCTTTTGGGACAGGGCCCAGCATTTT.